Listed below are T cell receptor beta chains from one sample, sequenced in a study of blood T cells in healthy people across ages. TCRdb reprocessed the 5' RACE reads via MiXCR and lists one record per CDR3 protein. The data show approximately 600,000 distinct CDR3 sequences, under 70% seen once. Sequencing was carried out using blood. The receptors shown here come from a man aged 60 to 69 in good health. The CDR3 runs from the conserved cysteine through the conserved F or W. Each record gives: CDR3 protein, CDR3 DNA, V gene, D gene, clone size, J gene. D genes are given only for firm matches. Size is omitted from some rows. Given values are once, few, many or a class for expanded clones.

CDR3 protein: CASSQEGDRETQYF
CDR3 DNA: TGCGCCAGCAGCCAAGAGGGTGACAGAGAGACCCAGTACTTC
V gene: TRBV4-1
D gene: NA
clone size: once
J gene: TRBJ2-5

CDR3 protein: CASTGVAGPYNEQFF
CDR3 DNA: TGTGCCAGCACAGGTGTAGCGGGGCCCTACAATGAGCAGTTCTTC
V gene: TRBV6-2/TRBV6-3
D gene: TRBD2
clone size: NA
J gene: TRBJ2-1

CDR3 protein: CASSVTQGASEAFF
CDR3 DNA: TGTGCCAGCAGTGTGACCCAGGGGGCTTCTGAAGCTTTCTTT
V gene: TRBV12-3/TRBV12-4
D gene: TRBD1
clone size: NA
J gene: TRBJ1-1

CDR3 protein: CSADGGVTSTDTQYF
CDR3 DNA: TGCAGTGCGGACGGGGGAGTTACTAGCACAGATACGCAGTATTTT
V gene: TRBV20-1
D gene: NA
clone size: many
J gene: TRBJ2-3

CDR3 protein: CASSHSGQGETQYF
CDR3 DNA: TGTGCCAGCAGCCATTCGGGGCAGGGGGAGACCCAGTACTTC
V gene: TRBV12-3/TRBV12-4
D gene: NA
clone size: many
J gene: TRBJ2-5

CDR3 protein: CASSPLVGTRGIYEQYF
CDR3 DNA: TGTGCCAGCAGCCCCTTGGTCGGGACCAGGGGGATCTACGAGCAGTACTTC
V gene: TRBV5-6
D gene: TRBD1
clone size: NA
J gene: TRBJ2-7

CDR3 protein: CASSLGGPSRGTQYF
CDR3 DNA: TGTGCCAGCAGTTTAGGGGGCCCCTCCCGGGGGACCCAGTACTTC
V gene: TRBV27
D gene: NA
clone size: NA
J gene: TRBJ2-5

CDR3 protein: CSAQAVGHTQYF
CDR3 DNA: TGCAGCGCCCAAGCGGTGGGGCATACGCAGTATTTT
V gene: TRBV29-1
D gene: NA
clone size: NA
J gene: TRBJ2-3

CDR3 protein: CASSQDLTGPTGELFF
CDR3 DNA: TGTGCCAGCAGCCAAGACCTGACAGGGCCCACCGGGGAGCTGTTTTTT
V gene: TRBV4-2
D gene: TRBD1
clone size: NA
J gene: TRBJ2-2

CDR3 protein: CASSLGQYADTQYF
CDR3 DNA: TGTGCCAGCAGCCTGGGACAGTACGCAGATACGCAGTATTTT
V gene: TRBV12-3/TRBV12-4
D gene: TRBD1
clone size: NA
J gene: TRBJ2-3

CDR3 protein: CAGSQEAYSYNEQFF
CDR3 DNA: TGTGCCGGCAGCCAAGAAGCCTACTCCTACAATGAGCAGTTCTTC
V gene: TRBV14
D gene: NA
clone size: NA
J gene: TRBJ2-1

CDR3 protein: CASSQGQTQYF
CDR3 DNA: TGTGCCAGCAGCCAAGGTCAGACCCAGTACTTC
V gene: TRBV7-6
D gene: NA
clone size: NA
J gene: TRBJ2-5

CDR3 protein: CSIGGRETQYF
CDR3 DNA: TGCAGCATCGGGGGAAGGGAGACCCAGTACTTC
V gene: TRBV29-1
D gene: NA
clone size: NA
J gene: TRBJ2-5

CDR3 protein: CASSFLAGVHNEQFF
CDR3 DNA: TGTGCCAGCAGTTTTTTAGCGGGGGTTCACAATGAGCAGTTCTTC
V gene: TRBV28
D gene: TRBD2
clone size: few
J gene: TRBJ2-1

CDR3 protein: CASSSRTNRNSPLHF
CDR3 DNA: TGTGCCAGCTCATCGAGGACAAATCGAAATTCACCCCTCCACTTT
V gene: TRBV18
D gene: NA
clone size: NA
J gene: TRBJ1-6

CDR3 protein: CASSLAGHGGYTF
CDR3 DNA: TGTGCCAGCAGTTTAGCGGGGCACGGTGGCTACACCTTC
V gene: TRBV12-3/TRBV12-4
D gene: NA
clone size: NA
J gene: TRBJ1-2

CDR3 protein: CASTLLAGGEETQYF
CDR3 DNA: TGTGCCAGCACCTTACTAGCGGGGGGGGAAGAGACCCAGTACTTC
V gene: TRBV12-3/TRBV12-4
D gene: TRBD2
clone size: NA
J gene: TRBJ2-5

CDR3 protein: CSARVTSRDTQYF
CDR3 DNA: TGCAGTGCTAGAGTGACTAGCAGAGATACGCAGTATTTT
V gene: TRBV20-1
D gene: TRBD2
clone size: NA
J gene: TRBJ2-3

CDR3 protein: CSARARGGRANEQFF
CDR3 DNA: TGCAGTGCTAGAGCTCGCGGGGGTAGGGCCAATGAGCAGTTCTTC
V gene: TRBV20-1
D gene: TRBD2
clone size: NA
J gene: TRBJ2-1

CDR3 protein: CATSDLLPSGANVLTF
CDR3 DNA: TGTGCCACCAGTGATTTGCTTCCATCTGGGGCCAACGTCCTGACTTTC
V gene: TRBV24-1
D gene: NA
clone size: NA
J gene: TRBJ2-6

CDR3 protein: CASSLIAVGNSNYGYTF
CDR3 DNA: TGTGCCAGCAGCTTGATCGCTGTTGGGAACTCTAACTATGGCTACACCTTC
V gene: TRBV5-6
D gene: NA
clone size: NA
J gene: TRBJ1-2

CDR3 protein: CSAREWTSGQETQYF
CDR3 DNA: TGCAGTGCTAGAGAATGGACTAGCGGCCAAGAGACCCAGTACTTC
V gene: TRBV20-1
D gene: TRBD2
clone size: few
J gene: TRBJ2-5

CDR3 protein: CASTPRAGLNIQYF
CDR3 DNA: TGTGCCAGCACCCCACGGGCGGGGCTCAACATTCAGTACTTC
V gene: TRBV2
D gene: NA
clone size: NA
J gene: TRBJ2-4

CDR3 protein: CASSSYAGGEPYGYTF
CDR3 DNA: TGTGCCAGCAGTTCTTACGCAGGGGGCGAACCCTATGGCTACACCTTC
V gene: TRBV6-5
D gene: TRBD1
clone size: NA
J gene: TRBJ1-2

CDR3 protein: CASSGAGKHEQYF
CDR3 DNA: TGTGCCAGCAGTGGGGCGGGAAAGCACGAGCAGTACTTC
V gene: TRBV12-3/TRBV12-4
D gene: NA
clone size: NA
J gene: TRBJ2-7

CDR3 protein: CASSYPIGGGARREQFF
CDR3 DNA: TGTGCCAGCAGTTACCCGATTGGCGGGGGGGCTAGGCGTGAGCAGTTCTTC
V gene: TRBV6-5
D gene: TRBD2
clone size: NA
J gene: TRBJ2-1

CDR3 protein: CASSLLGRGTRYNEQFF
CDR3 DNA: TGTGCCAGCAGTTTATTAGGCAGGGGAACAAGATACAATGAGCAGTTCTTC
V gene: TRBV27
D gene: NA
clone size: NA
J gene: TRBJ2-1

CDR3 protein: CASSPSTGHGTEAFF
CDR3 DNA: TGTGCCAGCAGTCCCTCGACAGGGCATGGGACTGAAGCTTTCTTT
V gene: TRBV25-1
D gene: TRBD1
clone size: NA
J gene: TRBJ1-1

CDR3 protein: CASSGDSLPYGYTF
CDR3 DNA: TGCGCCAGCAGCGGGGACAGCCTACCCTATGGCTACACCTTC
V gene: TRBV5-1
D gene: TRBD1
clone size: NA
J gene: TRBJ1-2

CDR3 protein: CASSLSPGQGAYEQYF
CDR3 DNA: TGCGCCAGCAGCCTTTCCCCCGGACAGGGGGCCTACGAGCAGTACTTC
V gene: TRBV5-1
D gene: TRBD1
clone size: few
J gene: TRBJ2-7

CDR3 protein: CSARTRRGPYNSPLHF
CDR3 DNA: TGCAGTGCTAGAACCCGTAGGGGCCCCTATAATTCACCCCTCCACTTT
V gene: TRBV20-1
D gene: NA
clone size: once
J gene: TRBJ1-6

CDR3 protein: CASSLTTATSETQYF
CDR3 DNA: TGCGCCAGCAGCTTAACGACAGCCACTTCAGAGACCCAGTACTTC
V gene: TRBV5-1
D gene: NA
clone size: NA
J gene: TRBJ2-5

CDR3 protein: CASTGTGSTYNEQFF
CDR3 DNA: TGCGCCAGCACCGGGACAGGGAGCACCTACAATGAGCAGTTCTTC
V gene: TRBV5-1
D gene: TRBD1
clone size: NA
J gene: TRBJ2-1

CDR3 protein: CSVTPGGRETQYF
CDR3 DNA: TGCAGCGTTACCCCAGGGGGGCGGGAGACCCAGTACTTC
V gene: TRBV29-1
D gene: NA
clone size: NA
J gene: TRBJ2-5

CDR3 protein: CSARVVGLQETQYF
CDR3 DNA: TGCAGTGCTAGAGTGGTGGGGCTGCAAGAGACCCAGTACTTC
V gene: TRBV20-1
D gene: NA
clone size: many
J gene: TRBJ2-5

CDR3 protein: CTSTPLGGVGANVLTF
CDR3 DNA: TGTACCAGTACTCCCCTGGGGGGCGTGGGGGCCAACGTCCTGACTTTC
V gene: TRBV19
D gene: NA
clone size: NA
J gene: TRBJ2-6